This is a list of T cell receptor beta chains from one sample in a study of blood T cell repertoires in COVID-19. TCRdb keeps only in-frame clones here, not all; method: immunoSEQ multiplex PCR. The sample gives about 50,000 clones, over 90% of which show up once; around 10% is in the top ten. Sequencing was performed on peripheral blood. The source of these receptors is a woman older than 75 with acute or convalescent COVID-19. CDR3s leave out the opening cysteine and the closing phenylalanine or tryptophan. Clone size is stated in some rows and not others, as once, few, many or a class when expanded.

abundance: -; v_gene: TRBV4-3; j_gene: TRBJ1-2; CDR3aa: ASSQDGGSYGYT
abundance: -; v_gene: TRBV19; j_gene: TRBJ1-6; CDR3aa: ASSIEGATFGSPLH
abundance: -; v_gene: TRBV11-3; j_gene: TRBJ2-3; CDR3aa: ASSLENPYRGVSPTDTQY
abundance: -; v_gene: TRBV3-1/TRBV3-2; j_gene: TRBJ1-1; CDR3aa: ASSPTRALNTEAF
abundance: once; v_gene: TRBV5-1; j_gene: TRBJ2-7; CDR3aa: ASRTSESYEQY
abundance: -; v_gene: TRBV12-3/TRBV12-4; j_gene: TRBJ1-2; CDR3aa: ASSLVGGGYT
abundance: few; v_gene: TRBV24-1; j_gene: TRBJ2-1; CDR3aa: ATSVGRYNEQF
abundance: -; v_gene: TRBV2; j_gene: TRBJ2-5; CDR3aa: ASSVAQTSGRGRETQY
abundance: -; v_gene: TRBV6-5; j_gene: TRBJ2-7; CDR3aa: ASRSTGGGYEQY
abundance: -; v_gene: TRBV3-1/TRBV3-2; j_gene: TRBJ1-3; CDR3aa: ASSQTTGAGNTIY
abundance: -; v_gene: TRBV12-3/TRBV12-4; j_gene: TRBJ1-4; CDR3aa: ASRRGNEKLF
abundance: once; v_gene: TRBV13; j_gene: TRBJ1-2; CDR3aa: ASSPRGAGGSNYGYT
abundance: -; v_gene: TRBV29-1; j_gene: TRBJ2-7; CDR3aa: SAVGLSSYEQY
abundance: -; v_gene: TRBV6-2/TRBV6-3; j_gene: TRBJ2-1; CDR3aa: ASSYSARGRYSYNEQF
abundance: -; v_gene: TRBV7-2; j_gene: TRBJ1-2; CDR3aa: ASSSGGGYGYT
abundance: -; v_gene: TRBV7-9; j_gene: TRBJ2-1; CDR3aa: ATQRTKSGKPTDEQF
abundance: -; v_gene: TRBV7-2; j_gene: TRBJ1-3; CDR3aa: ASSLGGLASGNTIY